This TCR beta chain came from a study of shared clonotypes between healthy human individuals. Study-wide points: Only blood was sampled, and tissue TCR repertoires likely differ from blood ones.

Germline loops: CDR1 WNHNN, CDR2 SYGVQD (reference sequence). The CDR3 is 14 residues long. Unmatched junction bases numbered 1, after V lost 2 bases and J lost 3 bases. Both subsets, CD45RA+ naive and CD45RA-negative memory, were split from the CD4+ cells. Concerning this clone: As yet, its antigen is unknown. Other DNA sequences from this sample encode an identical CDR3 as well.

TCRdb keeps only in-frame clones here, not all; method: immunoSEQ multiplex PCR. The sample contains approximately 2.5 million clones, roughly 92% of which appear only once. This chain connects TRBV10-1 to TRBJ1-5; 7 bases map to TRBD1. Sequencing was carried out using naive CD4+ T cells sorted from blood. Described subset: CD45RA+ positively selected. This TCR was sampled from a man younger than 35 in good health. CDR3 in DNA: TGCGCCAGCAGTGAGGGGACAGTCAATCAGCCCCAGCATTTT. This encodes CASSEGTVNQPQHF.